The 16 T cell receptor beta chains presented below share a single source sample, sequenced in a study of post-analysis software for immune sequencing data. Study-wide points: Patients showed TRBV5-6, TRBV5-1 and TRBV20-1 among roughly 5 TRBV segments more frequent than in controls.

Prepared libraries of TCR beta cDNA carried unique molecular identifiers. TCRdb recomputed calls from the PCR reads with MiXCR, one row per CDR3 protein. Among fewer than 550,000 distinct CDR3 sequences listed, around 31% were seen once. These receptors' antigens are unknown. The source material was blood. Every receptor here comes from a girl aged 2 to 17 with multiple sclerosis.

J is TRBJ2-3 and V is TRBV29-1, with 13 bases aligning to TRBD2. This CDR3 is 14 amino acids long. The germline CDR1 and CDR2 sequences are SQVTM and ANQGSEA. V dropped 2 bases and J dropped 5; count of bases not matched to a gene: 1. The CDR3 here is CSVERTSGGDTQYF. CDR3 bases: TGCAGCGTTGAAAGGACTAGCGGGGGAGATACGCAGTATTTT.

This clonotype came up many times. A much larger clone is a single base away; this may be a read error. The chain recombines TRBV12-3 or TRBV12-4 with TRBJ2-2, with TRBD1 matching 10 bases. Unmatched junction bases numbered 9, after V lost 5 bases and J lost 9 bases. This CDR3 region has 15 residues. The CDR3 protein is CASSPRGQGYRELFF. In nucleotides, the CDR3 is TGTGCCAGCAGTCCCCGGGGACAGGGGTACCGGGAGCTGTTTTTT.

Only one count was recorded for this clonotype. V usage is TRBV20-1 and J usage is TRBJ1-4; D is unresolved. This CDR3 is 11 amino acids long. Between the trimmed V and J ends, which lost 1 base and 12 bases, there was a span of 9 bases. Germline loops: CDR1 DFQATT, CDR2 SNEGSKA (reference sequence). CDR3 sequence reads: CSARVGSELFF. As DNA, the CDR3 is TGCAGTGCTAGAGTAGGGAGTGAACTGTTTTTT.

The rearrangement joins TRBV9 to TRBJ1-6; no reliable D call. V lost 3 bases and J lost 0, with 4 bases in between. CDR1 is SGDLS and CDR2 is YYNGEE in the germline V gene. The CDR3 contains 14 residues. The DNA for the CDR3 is TGTGCCAGCAGCGGTGGCTCCTATAATTCACCCCTCCACTTT. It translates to CASSGGSYNSPLHF.

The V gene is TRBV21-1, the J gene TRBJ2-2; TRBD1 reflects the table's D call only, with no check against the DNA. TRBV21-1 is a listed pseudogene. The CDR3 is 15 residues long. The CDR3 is CASSARDRECGELFF. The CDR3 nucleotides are TGTGCCAGCAGCGCCCGGGACAGGGAATGTGGGGAGCTGTTTTTT.

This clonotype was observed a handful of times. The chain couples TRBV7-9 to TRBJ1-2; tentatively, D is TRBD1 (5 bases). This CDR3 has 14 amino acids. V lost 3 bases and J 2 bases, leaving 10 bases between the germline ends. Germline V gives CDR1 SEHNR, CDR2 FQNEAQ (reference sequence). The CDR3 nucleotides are TGTGCCAGCAGCTTCAGGGACCAAAACTATGGCTACACCTTC. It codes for CASSFRDQNYGYTF.

CDR3 loop: CAISGNSTYEQYF. As DNA, the CDR3 is TGTGCCATCAGTGGTAACAGTACCTACGAGCAGTACTTC. The V call is TRBV10-3, the J call TRBJ2-7; D is undetermined. Germline CDR1 reads ENHRY; CDR2 reads SYGVKD. V lost 4 bases, J lost 2 bases, and 9 bases lay in between. CDR3 size: 13 residues.

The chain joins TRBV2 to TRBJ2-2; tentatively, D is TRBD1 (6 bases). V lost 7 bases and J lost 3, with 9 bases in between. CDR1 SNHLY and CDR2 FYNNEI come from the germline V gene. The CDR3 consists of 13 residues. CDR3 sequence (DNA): TGTGCCAGCACACAGGGATACACCGGGGAGCTGTTTTTT. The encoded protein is CASTQGYTGELFF.

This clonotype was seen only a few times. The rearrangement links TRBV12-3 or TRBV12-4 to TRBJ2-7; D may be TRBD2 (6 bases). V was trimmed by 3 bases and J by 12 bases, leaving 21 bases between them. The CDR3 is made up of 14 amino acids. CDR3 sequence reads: CASSLVTSPGALYF. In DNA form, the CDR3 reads TGTGCCAGCAGTTTGGTTACTAGCCCTGGGGCTCTGTACTTC.

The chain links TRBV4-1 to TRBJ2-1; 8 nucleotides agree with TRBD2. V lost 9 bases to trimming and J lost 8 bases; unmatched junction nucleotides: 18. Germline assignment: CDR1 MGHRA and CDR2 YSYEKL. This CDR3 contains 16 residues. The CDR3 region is CASSTRLAGFYDEQFF. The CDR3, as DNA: TGCGCCAGTAGCACACGTCTAGCGGGCTTTTACGATGAGCAGTTCTTC.

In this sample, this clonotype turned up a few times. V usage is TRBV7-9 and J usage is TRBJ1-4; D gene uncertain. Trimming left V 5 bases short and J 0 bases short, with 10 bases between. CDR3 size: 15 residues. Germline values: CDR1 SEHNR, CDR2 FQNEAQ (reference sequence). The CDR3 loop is CASSARTPTNEKLFF. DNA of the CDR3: TGTGCCAGCAGCGCCCGGACTCCAACTAATGAAAAACTGTTTTTT. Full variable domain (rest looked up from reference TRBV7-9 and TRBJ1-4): DTGVSQNPRHKITKRGQNVTFRCDPISEHNRLYWYRQTLGQGPEFLTYFQNEAQLEKSRLLSDRFSAERPKGSFSTLEIQRTEQGDSAMYLCASSARTPTNEKLFFGSGTQLSVL.

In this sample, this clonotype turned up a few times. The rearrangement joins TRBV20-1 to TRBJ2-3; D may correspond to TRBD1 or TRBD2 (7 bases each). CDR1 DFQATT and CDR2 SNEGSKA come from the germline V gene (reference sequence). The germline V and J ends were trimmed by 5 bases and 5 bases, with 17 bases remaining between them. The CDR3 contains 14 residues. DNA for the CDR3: TGCAGTGCTTCCCCAGGGGGGGCCAGAGATACGCAGTATTTT. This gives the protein CSASPGGARDTQYF.

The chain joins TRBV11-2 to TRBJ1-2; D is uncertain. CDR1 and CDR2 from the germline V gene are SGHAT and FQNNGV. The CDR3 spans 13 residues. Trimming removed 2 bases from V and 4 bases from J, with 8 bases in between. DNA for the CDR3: TGTGCCAGCAGCTTATGGGGTCTCTATGGCTACACCTTC. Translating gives CASSLWGLYGYTF.

CDR3 protein: CATSTRGSFQPQHF. CDR3 nucleotide sequence: TGTGCCACCAGCACTAGGGGGTCTTTCCAGCCCCAGCATTTT. The chain carries TRBV15 and TRBJ1-5; tentatively, D is TRBD1 (6 bases). The germline V gene encodes CDR1 LNHNV and CDR2 YYDKDF (reference sequence). V dropped 4 bases and J dropped 7 bases, with 14 bases sitting between them. There are 14 residues in the CDR3.

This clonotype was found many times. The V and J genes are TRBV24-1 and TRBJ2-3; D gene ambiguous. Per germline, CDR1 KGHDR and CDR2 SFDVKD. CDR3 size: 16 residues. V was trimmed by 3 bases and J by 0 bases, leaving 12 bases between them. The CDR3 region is CATSDRSRTSTDTQYF. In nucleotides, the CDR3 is TGTGCCACCAGTGATAGGAGCAGAACTAGCACAGATACGCAGTATTTT.

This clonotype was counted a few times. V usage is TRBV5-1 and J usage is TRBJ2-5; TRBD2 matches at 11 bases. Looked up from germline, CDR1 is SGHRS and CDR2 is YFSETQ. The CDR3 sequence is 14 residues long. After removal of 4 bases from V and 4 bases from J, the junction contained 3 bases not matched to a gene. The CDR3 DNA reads TGCGCCAGCAGCATGACTAGCGGGGTAGAGACCCAGTACTTC. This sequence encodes CASSMTSGVETQYF.